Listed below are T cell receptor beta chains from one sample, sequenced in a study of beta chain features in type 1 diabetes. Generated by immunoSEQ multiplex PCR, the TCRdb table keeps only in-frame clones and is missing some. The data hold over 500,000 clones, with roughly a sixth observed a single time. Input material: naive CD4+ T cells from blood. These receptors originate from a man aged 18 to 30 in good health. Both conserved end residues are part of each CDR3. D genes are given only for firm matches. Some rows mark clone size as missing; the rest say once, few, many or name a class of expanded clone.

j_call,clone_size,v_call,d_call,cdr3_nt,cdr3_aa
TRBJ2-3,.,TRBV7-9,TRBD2,TGTGCCAGCAGCTCCTTACTAGCGGGAGGGCCGACAGATACGCAGTATTTT,CASSSLLAGGPTDTQYF
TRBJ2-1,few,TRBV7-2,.,TGTGCCAGCAGCCCACGACTTATCACCTCCTACAATGAGCAGTTCTTC,CASSPRLITSYNEQFF
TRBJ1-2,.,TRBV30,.,TGTGCCTGGAGTTCGTCAGGGAAGACCTATGGCTACACCTTC,CAWSSSGKTYGYTF
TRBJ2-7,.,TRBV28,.,TGTGCCAGCAGTCCGTGGACCACCCGGAGAGAGCAGTACTTC,CASSPWTTRREQYF
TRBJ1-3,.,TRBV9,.,TGTGCCAGCAGCGTAGCCAGGGCTGGAAACACCATATATTTT,CASSVARAGNTIYF
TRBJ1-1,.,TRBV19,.,TGTGCCAGTAGGCGGGCAGGGGTCGTGATGAACACTGAAGCTTTCTTT,CASRRAGVVMNTEAFF
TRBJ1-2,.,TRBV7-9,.,TGTGCCAGCACCAGGGACATCGGAGGGGGCTACACCTTC,CASTRDIGGGYTF
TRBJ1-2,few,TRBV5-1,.,TGCGCCAGCAGCTTGGCTCTCGGGGTGCGAAGAGATGGCTACACCTTC,CASSLALGVRRDGYTF
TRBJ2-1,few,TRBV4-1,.,TGCGCCAGCAGCCAAGGACCCCGTCGGGGCAACTACAATGAGCAGTTCTTC,CASSQGPRRGNYNEQFF
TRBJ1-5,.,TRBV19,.,TGTGCCAGTAGTATCACAGACCTAGGCAATCAGCCCCAGCATTTT,CASSITDLGNQPQHF
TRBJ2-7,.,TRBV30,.,TGTGCCTGGAGTGTGGCAGGGTGGGAGCAGTACTTC,CAWSVAGWEQYF
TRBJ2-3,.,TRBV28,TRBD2,TGTGCCAGTCCTCCTAGCGGGGGTGGAACAGATACGCAGTATTTT,CASPPSGGGTDTQYF
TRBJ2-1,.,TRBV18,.,TGTGCCAGCTCACCCACAGGGAATGAGCAGTTCTTC,CASSPTGNEQFF
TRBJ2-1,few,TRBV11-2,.,TGTGCCAGCAGCCGCCTTTTTGACACCCCCACCTACAATGAGCAGTTCTTC,CASSRLFDTPTYNEQFF
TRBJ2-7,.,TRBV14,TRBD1,TGTGCCAGCAGCCAACTGACAGGGGGTTCCTACGAGCAGTACTTC,CASSQLTGGSYEQYF
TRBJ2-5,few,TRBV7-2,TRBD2,TGTGCCAGCAGCCCAGCCCCTAGCGGGAGAGGAGAGACCCAGTACTTC,CASSPAPSGRGETQYF
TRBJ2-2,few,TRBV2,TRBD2,TGTGCCAGCGAGGCTAGCGGGAGGAACACCGGGGAGCTGTTTTTT,CASEASGRNTGELFF
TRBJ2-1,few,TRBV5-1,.,TGCGCCAGCAGATGGGGACCGACAGTGGTCAATGAGCAGTTCTTC,CASRWGPTVVNEQFF
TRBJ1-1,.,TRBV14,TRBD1,TGTGCCAGCAGCCAGACAGGGGGCACTGAAGCTTTCTTT,CASSQTGGTEAFF
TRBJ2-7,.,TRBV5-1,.,TGCGCCAGCAGCTTGGCGTTTGGCTTAGGCTACTACGAGCAGTACTTC,CASSLAFGLGYYEQYF
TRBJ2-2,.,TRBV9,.,TGTGCCAGCAGCGTGAGAGGGTCTCTCCCATCCGGGGAGCTGTTGTTT,CASSVRGSLPSGELLF
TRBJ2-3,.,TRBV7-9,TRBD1,TGTGCCAGCAGCCTCTGGCAGGGGGCAGTTTCAGATACGCAGTATTTT,CASSLWQGAVSDTQYF
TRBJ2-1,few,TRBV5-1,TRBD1,TGCGCCAGCAGCTTGGAAGGGGGCATTTACAATGAGCAGTTCTTC,CASSLEGGIYNEQFF
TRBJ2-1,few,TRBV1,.,TGCACCAGCAGCCAAGATCCGGCTAGCATCGGAATCGATGAGCAGTTCTTC,CTSSQDPASIGIDEQFF
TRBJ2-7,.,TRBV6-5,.,TGTGCCAGCAGTCGCCTTCAGCCCGGCCCCTACGAGCAGTACTTC,CASSRLQPGPYEQYF
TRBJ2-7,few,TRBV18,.,TGTGCCAGCTCACCATCCTGGGGAGAAGACGAGCAGTACTTC,CASSPSWGEDEQYF
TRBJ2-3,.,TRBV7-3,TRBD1,TGTGCCAGCAGCCCCGGACAGGGGAATACGCAGTATTTT,CASSPGQGNTQYF
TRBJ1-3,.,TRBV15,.,TGTGCCACCTCTGGAAACACCATATATTTT,CATSGNTIYF
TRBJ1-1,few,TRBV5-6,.,TGTGCCAGCAGCTTGGCATCGGGCAGGGGAGGGACTGAAGCTTTCTTT,CASSLASGRGGTEAFF
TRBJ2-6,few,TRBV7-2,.,TGTGCCAGCAGCTACCTGGGGGGTTCTGGGGCCAACGTCCTGACTTTC,CASSYLGGSGANVLTF
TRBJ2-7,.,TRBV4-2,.,TGTGCCAGCAGCCGGGGACATGGCAACTCCTACGAGCAGTACTTC,CASSRGHGNSYEQYF
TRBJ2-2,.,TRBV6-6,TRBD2,TGTGCCTCTTCCAGGACTAGCGGGTACACCGGGGAGCTGTTTTTT,CASSRTSGYTGELFF
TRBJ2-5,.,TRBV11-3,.,TGTGCCAGCAGTTCCGGGATGCAAGAGACCCAGTACTTC,CASSSGMQETQYF
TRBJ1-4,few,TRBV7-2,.,TGTGCCAGCAGCTTAGGACAGAGTAATGAAAAACTGTTTTTT,CASSLGQSNEKLFF
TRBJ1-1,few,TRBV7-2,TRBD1,TGTGCCAGCAGCTTAGCGTGGGCAGGGGGCCTTGCTTTCTTT,CASSLAWAGGLAFF
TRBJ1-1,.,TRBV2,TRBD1,TGTGCCAGCAGTGAAGAGGCAGGGGGGAACACTGAAGCTTTCTTT,CASSEEAGGNTEAFF
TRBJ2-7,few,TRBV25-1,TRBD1,TGTGCCAGCAGTCCCGGGACAGGGTTCTCCTACGAGCAGTACTTC,CASSPGTGFSYEQYF
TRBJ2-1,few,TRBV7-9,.,TGTGCCAGCAGCTTAGGGGCGGGAAAGTCCTACAATGAGCAGTTCTTC,CASSLGAGKSYNEQFF
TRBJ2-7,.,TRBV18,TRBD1,TGTGCCAGCTCACTCGATACAGGGGGCGTCGAGCAGTACTTC,CASSLDTGGVEQYF
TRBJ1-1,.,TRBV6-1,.,TGTGCCAGCACGTATGGGGTTCGGACTGAAGCTTTCTTT,CASTYGVRTEAFF
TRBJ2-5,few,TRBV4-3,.,TGCGCCAGCAGCCAAGATGGGGCTAGCCTGCCCCAGTACTTC,CASSQDGASLPQYF
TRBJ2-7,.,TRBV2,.,TGTGCCAGCAATAGGGACGTATCCTACGAGCAGTACTTC,CASNRDVSYEQYF
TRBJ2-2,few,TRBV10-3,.,TGTGCCACCCAAGGTGGGCTCCGCACCGGGGAGCTGTTTTTT,CATQGGLRTGELFF
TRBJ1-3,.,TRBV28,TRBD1,TGTGCCAGCGTTCCCGGCTGGACAGGGGCCGGAAACACCATATATTTT,CASVPGWTGAGNTIYF
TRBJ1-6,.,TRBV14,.,TGTGCCAGCAGCCAGTTGAGGAGCTCCTATAATTCACCCCTCCACTTT,CASSQLRSSYNSPLHF
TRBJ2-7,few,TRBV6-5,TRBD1,TGTGCCAGCAGTTACTCGGCGACAGGGTACGAGCAGTACTTC,CASSYSATGYEQYF
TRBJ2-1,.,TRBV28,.,TGTGCCAGCAGTCCCCGGGGGGCGAGTTACAATGAGCAGTTCTTC,CASSPRGASYNEQFF
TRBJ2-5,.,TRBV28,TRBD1,TGTGCCAGCAGTCCCTGGACAGGGGGGACCCAGTACTTC,CASSPWTGGTQYF
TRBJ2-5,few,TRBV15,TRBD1,TGTGCCACCAGCAGAGATGGCAGGGGGAAGGTCGAGACCCAGTACTTC,CATSRDGRGKVETQYF
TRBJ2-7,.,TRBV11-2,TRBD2,TGTGCCAGCAGCTTAGATCAAAACCGGGGGGGTACCTACGAGCAGTACTTC,CASSLDQNRGGTYEQYF
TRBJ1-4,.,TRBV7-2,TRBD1,TGTGCCAGCAGCGGACGGACAGGATATGAAAAACTGTTTTTT,CASSGRTGYEKLFF
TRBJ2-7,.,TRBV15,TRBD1,TGTGCCACCAGCAGCGGGACAGGCTCTCCCTACGAGCAGTACTTC,CATSSGTGSPYEQYF
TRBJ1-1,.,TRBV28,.,TGTGCCAGCAGTTCAGGTCATACTGAAGCTTTCTTT,CASSSGHTEAFF
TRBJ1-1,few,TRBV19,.,TGTGCCAGTAGGATTTCCCGGGACATCACTGAAGCTTTCTTT,CASRISRDITEAFF
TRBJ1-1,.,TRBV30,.,TGTGCCTGTCACCGTAACACTGAAGCTTTCTTT,CACHRNTEAFF